Here is one T cell receptor (beta chain) with its context. In the study's own analysis: Counts of nucleated cells, estimated from reference gene primer amplification, were obtained. Only in-frame clones appear in the TCRdb table, and some are missing; sequencing was by immunoSEQ multiplex PCR. V, J and clone size were drawn from that table, and D and trimming were deduced from the DNA. The data hold roughly 130,000 clones, with around 80% observed a single time. The data are from a study of blood T cell repertoires in COVID-19. About the research overall: Researchers got acute and convalescent COVID-19 samples from the United States, Italy and Spain. T cells, B-cell-depleted T cells, or PBMCs supplied cDNA or gDNA.

CDR3 size: 14 residues. The germline gives CDR1 MNHEY, CDR2 SVGAGI. The J segment lost 4 bases and the V segment lost 0 bases, leaving 1 base of the junction unmatched. The rearrangement uses TRBV6-5 and TRBJ2-5, with 8 bases matching TRBD1. Input material: peripheral blood. The source of this sequence is a man aged 70-80 years with acute or convalescent COVID-19. The CDR3 DNA reads TGTGCCAGCAGTTACTCGGACAGGGTAGAGACCCAGTACTTC. It specifies CASSYSDRVETQYF.